Presented here are 7 T cell receptor beta chains from one specimen sequenced in a study of technical replicates of blood from a few donors. Sequencing used immunoSEQ multiplex PCR; TCRdb keeps in-frame clones, though not all of them. The sample lists some 85,000 clones, approximately 94% occurring once. The specimen was T cells isolated from PBMCs. The receptors originated from a human donor in good health.

J is TRBJ2-7 and V is TRBV7-8, with a weak D call TRBD2 (5 bases). The CDR3 extends over 13 amino acids. The V gene's germline CDR1 is SGHVS and CDR2 FQNEAQ. Trimming cost V 6 bases and J 3 bases, with 12 bases left between them. The DNA for the CDR3 is TGTGCCAGCAGTTCAGGACTCCGCTACGAGCAGTACTTC. The encoded protein is CASSSGLRYEQYF.

V usage is TRBV19 and J usage is TRBJ2-7; TRBD2 is a possible D gene (6 bases). Germline lookup yields CDR1 LNHDA and CDR2 SQIVND (reference sequence). The V end was cut by 1 base, the J end by 0 bases, with 13 bases between. This CDR3 region has 16 residues. The CDR3 sequence: CASSIVPGGNSYEQYF. For the CDR3, the DNA is TGTGCCAGTAGTATAGTGCCAGGAGGGAACTCCTACGAGCAGTACTTC.

This clone turned up a few times. V gene TRBV28 combines with J gene TRBJ1-3, with D maybe TRBD1 (6 bases). This CDR3 contains 15 residues. The germline gives CDR1 MDHEN, CDR2 SYDVKM. The V gene lost 4 bases and the J gene lost 0 bases, with 10 bases spanning the gap. In DNA, the CDR3 is TGTGCCAGCAGTTCTGAGGACAGCTCTGGAAACACCATATATTTT. It is translated as CASSSEDSSGNTIYF.

Only one count was recorded for this clone. This chain joins TRBV28 and TRBJ2-3; TRBD2 is a possible D gene (6 bases). V lost 2 bases and J lost 5, with 17 bases in between. The CDR3 is 16 amino acids. Germline values: CDR1 MDHEN, CDR2 SYDVKM. CDR3 protein: CASSLTGRTSVDTQYF. In DNA form, the CDR3 reads TGTGCCAGCAGTTTAACCGGGAGAACCTCTGTAGATACGCAGTATTTT.

The V call is TRBV5-6, the J call TRBJ2-3; 8 bases agree with TRBD1. Germline V gives CDR1 SGHDT, CDR2 YYEEEE. The CDR3 covers 16 residues. Germline trimming cut 0 bases from V and 2 bases from J; bases unmatched to any gene: 5. CDR3 sequence reads: CASSLADREDTDTQYF. CDR3 sequence (DNA): TGTGCCAGCAGCTTGGCGGACAGGGAGGACACAGATACGCAGTATTTT.

This chain uses TRBV27 with TRBJ2-1, with D maybe TRBD2 (6 bases). The CDR3 extends over 15 amino acids. Germline values: CDR1 MNHEY, CDR2 SMNVEV (reference sequence). Trimming removed 2 bases from V and 5 bases from J, with 13 bases in between. The CDR3 nucleotides read TGTGCCAGCAGTTTAGCGGGACTTCGGAACAATGAGCAGTTCTTC. Amino acids: CASSLAGLRNNEQFF.

The chain employs TRBV27 and TRBJ2-7; TRBD2 matches 11 bases. This CDR3 is built from 18 residues. Per the germline V gene, CDR1 is MNHEY and CDR2 is SMNVEV (reference sequence). V gave up 5 bases and J gave up 0 bases; unmatched junction bases: 12. This CDR3 is CASSRRGLADVSSYEQYF. The CDR3 DNA is TGTGCCAGCAGTCGCCGGGGACTAGCGGATGTAAGCTCCTACGAGCAGTACTTC.